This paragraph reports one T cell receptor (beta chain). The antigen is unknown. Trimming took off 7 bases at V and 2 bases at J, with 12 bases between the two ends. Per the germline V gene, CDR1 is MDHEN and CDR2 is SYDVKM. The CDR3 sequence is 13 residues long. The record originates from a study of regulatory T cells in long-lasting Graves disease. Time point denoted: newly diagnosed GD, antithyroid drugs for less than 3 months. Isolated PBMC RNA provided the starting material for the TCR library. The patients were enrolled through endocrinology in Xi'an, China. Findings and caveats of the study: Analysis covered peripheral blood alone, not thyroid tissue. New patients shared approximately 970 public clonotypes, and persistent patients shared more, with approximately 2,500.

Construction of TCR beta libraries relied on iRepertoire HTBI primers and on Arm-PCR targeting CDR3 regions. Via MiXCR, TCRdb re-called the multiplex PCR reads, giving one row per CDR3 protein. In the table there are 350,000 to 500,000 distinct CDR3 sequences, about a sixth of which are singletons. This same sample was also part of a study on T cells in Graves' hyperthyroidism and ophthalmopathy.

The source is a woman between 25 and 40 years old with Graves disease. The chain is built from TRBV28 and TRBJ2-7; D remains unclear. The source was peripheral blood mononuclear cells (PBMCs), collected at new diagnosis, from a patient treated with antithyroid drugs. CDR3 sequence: CASTGGGTYEQYF. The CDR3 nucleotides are TGTGCCAGCACGGGCGGTGGCACCTACGAGCAGTACTTC.